This T cell receptor beta chain appears in the sequencing data of a study of beta chain features in type 1 diabetes. What was sequenced were expressed TCRB transcripts, since all of the isolated RNA had been reverse transcribed. Assay: immunoSEQ multiplex PCR; the TCRdb copy retains only in-frame clones and omits some. The sample records just over 450,000 clones, over 25% being singletons. Looked up from germline, CDR1 is GTSNPN and CDR2 is SVGIG (reference sequence). V was pared by 2 bases and J by 11 bases, with 18 bases between. CDR3 length equals 13 residues. This clone was seen only a few times. The rearrangement joins TRBV30 to TRBJ1-1, with a weak D call TRBD1 (6 bases). Sequences were obtained from naive CD4+ T cells from blood. The sequence came from a man aged 18 to 29 in good health. The CDR3 is CAWSFGGGPWAFF. The DNA of the CDR3 is TGTGCCTGGAGTTTTGGCGGGGGCCCTTGGGCTTTCTTT.